The entry that follows covers one T cell receptor beta chain sequence. This clonotype appeared many times. Which antigen it targets is not known. No qualities accompany the bases; no much larger clone lies one base away. The entry originates in a study of T cells in Graves' hyperthyroidism and ophthalmopathy (dated by TCRdb to about 2019). About the study as a whole: Peripheral blood samples were taken at the time of initial diagnosis, prior to any treatment. A discovery cohort of approximately 100 patients, 43 with Graves' ophthalmopathy and approximately 55 with stable Graves' hyperthyroidism, was used to find distinguishing TCR V-J signatures. Prospective prediction of ophthalmopathy was tested in an independent validation cohort consisting of 18 to 20 hyperthyroidism patients and some 16 patients who later progressed to ophthalmopathy. For training and testing, the approximately 92 patients in the discovery cohort were randomly divided in a 7:3 ratio. Thyroid tissue and blood T-cell repertoires from about 6 Graves' hyperthyroidism patients were also compared in the study. After blood sampling, hyperthyroidism patients were treated with methimazole at a starting dose of 30 mg daily, and ophthalmopathy patients were treated with high-dose intravenous methylprednisolone. The paper describes TCR Vbeta CDR3 sequencing of 120 to 150 peripheral blood samples, made up of 40 to 45 ophthalmopathy patients, 70 to 75 hyperthyroidism patients and 17 progressor patients. General conclusions and limits of the study: During validation, the model predicted progression to ophthalmopathy a median of approximately 7 months ahead of onset, with roughly 65% sensitivity and almost 75% specificity. No statistical method was used to fix the sample size in advance, and group allocation was not hidden from the investigators. Most expanded thyroid clonotypes (frequency above 0.001) were also found in blood, which suggests that blood repertoires may mirror thyroid immune responses. In cross-validation, a model built on a 13 V-J signature told ophthalmopathy apart from stable hyperthyroidism with over 85% sensitivity and roughly 81% specificity, and in testing the same model reached 80%/75%.

Stable Graves' hyperthyroidism was defined as no progression to ophthalmopathy during 18 months of follow-up. The hyperthyroidism patients were between 18 and 65 years old and newly diagnosed, with a disease duration of less than 2 months. Patients with uncontrolled infections, other autoimmune diseases, pregnancy or lactation were excluded. Clinical symptoms, serum thyroxine and TRAb, thyroid ultrasound, and orbital computed tomography formed the basis for the diagnoses. Ficoll-Paque density gradient centrifugation was used to isolate PBMCs from around 10 ml of fresh peripheral blood. Total RNA was extracted using Trizol reagent, and RNA quality was assessed on an Agilent 2100 Bioanalyzer. The TCR beta CDR3 regions were amplified from RNA transcripts. A first-round RT-PCR of the TCR CDR3 used the HTBI primer set with the Qiagen OneStep RT-PCR kit. A second multiplex PCR round built the libraries, followed by size selection and purification. Sequencing of the libraries was done on an Illumina HiSeq2000 using paired-end 100 bp reads. For the original study's pipeline: SOAPnuke was used to process the raw data, removing reads that contained adapters or uncalled bases, had a mean Phred below 15, or lacked an exact match to the constant primer or identifier. COPE v1.2.5 was used to merge the high-quality paired reads, and each unique nucleotide sequence was defined as a clonotype. MiTCR v1.1 was used to align clonotypes to the IMGT TRBV, TRBD and TRBJ reference segments. The analysis included only V-J combinations with a frequency above 0.0001, which together covered 99% to 99.2% of the repertoires. The TCS score was defined as F50 (clonal expansion) divided by E x V (chaos), with BLOSUM62-based TCRdist calculated between CDR3 peptides within each V-J. Welch's t-statistics and random forest reduced approximately 520 V-J features to roughly 13, which were used in a naive Bayes classifier (R e1071). The Morisita-Horn index was used to measure how similar the thyroid and blood repertoires were. TCRdb itself trimmed the public reads at Q25 with fastp, ran MiXCR and retained productive beta chains. When rows share a CDR3 protein, they turn into one entry using the most common DNA and genes. The V and J calls and clone size come from TCRdb's table, not from the authors' own analysis. The sample records around 760,000 distinct CDR3 sequences, roughly a third of which are singletons. The top ten clones comprise less than 40% of the sample.

The sequence was collected from a woman aged 40 to 50 with Graves' hyperthyroidism. The sample consisted of blood.

The CDR3 sequence is CASSSAGTSYEQYF. The DNA is as follows: TGTGCCAGCAGCTCCGCCGGGACAAGCTACGAGCAGTACTTC. The rearrangement joined TRBV9 to TRBJ2-7; the D segment could be TRBD1, given 6 matching bases. The CDR3 sequence holds 14 residues, the cysteine and phenylalanine included. Kept here is only the CDR3 DNA, which spans 42 bases and is read in frame from base 1. The germline V gene provides CDR1 SGDLS and CDR2 YYNGEE. V is shortened by 4 bases, J by 3 bases, and the region joining them spans 14 bases.